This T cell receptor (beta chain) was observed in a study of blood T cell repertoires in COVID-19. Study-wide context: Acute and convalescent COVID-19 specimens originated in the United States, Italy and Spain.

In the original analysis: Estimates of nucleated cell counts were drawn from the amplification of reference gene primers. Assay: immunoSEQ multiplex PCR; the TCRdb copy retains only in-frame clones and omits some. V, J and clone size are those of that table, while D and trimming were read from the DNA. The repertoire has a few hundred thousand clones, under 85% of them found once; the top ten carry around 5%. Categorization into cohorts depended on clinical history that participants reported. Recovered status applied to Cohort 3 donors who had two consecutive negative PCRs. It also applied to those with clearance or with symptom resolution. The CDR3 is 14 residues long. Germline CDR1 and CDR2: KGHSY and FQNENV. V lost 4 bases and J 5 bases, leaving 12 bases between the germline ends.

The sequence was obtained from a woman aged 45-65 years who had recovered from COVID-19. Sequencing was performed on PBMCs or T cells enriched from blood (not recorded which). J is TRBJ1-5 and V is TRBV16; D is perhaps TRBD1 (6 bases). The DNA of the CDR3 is TGTGCCAGCAGCCGATTACAGGGAGATCAGCCCCAGCATTTT. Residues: CASSRLQGDQPQHF.